These 2 T cell receptor beta chains came from one sample sequenced in a study of T-cell memory formation after mild COVID-19. MiXCR was run by TCRdb on the 5' RACE reads, yielding one entry per CDR3 protein. This sample has roughly 480,000 distinct CDR3 sequences, with nearly 25% found just once. The sequenced sample consisted of PBMCs or a T cell subset sorted from them (not recorded which). These receptor sequences come from an adult woman who had mild COVID-19 (a few samples of this study predate the infection). Cell type and time point are not known.

This rearrangement joins TRBV14 to TRBJ2-3, with D maybe TRBD1 (5 bases). Between the trimmed V and J ends, which lost 0 bases and 6 bases, there was a span of 19 bases. The CDR3 is 17 amino acids. Germline CDR1 and CDR2: SGHDN and FVKESK. The CDR3 sequence: CASSQDLGRPRSDTQYF. DNA of the CDR3: TGTGCCAGCAGCCAAGACTTGGGGCGACCCAGATCCGATACGCAGTATTTT.

This chain joins TRBV6-2 or TRBV6-3 and TRBJ2-7; 12 nucleotides line up with TRBD2. The V gene end was trimmed by 5 bases and the J gene end by 10 bases; junction bases not matched to a gene: 12. Germline values: CDR1 MNHEY, CDR2 SVGEGT. The CDR3 sequence is 15 residues long. The CDR3 nucleotides read TGTGCCAGCAGTGAATACCAGGGACTAGCGGGCGGACAGTACTTC. This sequence encodes CASSEYQGLAGGQYF.